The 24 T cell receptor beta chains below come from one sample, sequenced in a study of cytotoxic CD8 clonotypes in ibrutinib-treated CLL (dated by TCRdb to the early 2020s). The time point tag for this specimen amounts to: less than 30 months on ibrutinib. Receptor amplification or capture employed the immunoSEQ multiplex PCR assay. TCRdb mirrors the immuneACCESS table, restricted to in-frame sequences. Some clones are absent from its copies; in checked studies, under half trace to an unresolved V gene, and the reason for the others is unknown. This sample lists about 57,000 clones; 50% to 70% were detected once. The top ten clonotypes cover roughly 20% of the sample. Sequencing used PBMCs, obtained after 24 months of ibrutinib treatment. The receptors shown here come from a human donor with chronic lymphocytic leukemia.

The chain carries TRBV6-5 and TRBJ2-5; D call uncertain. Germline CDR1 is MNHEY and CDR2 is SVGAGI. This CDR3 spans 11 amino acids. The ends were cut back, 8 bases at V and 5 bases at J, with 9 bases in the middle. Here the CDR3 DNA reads TGTGCCAGCTCAGAGATGGAGACCCAGTACTTC. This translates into CASSEMETQYF.

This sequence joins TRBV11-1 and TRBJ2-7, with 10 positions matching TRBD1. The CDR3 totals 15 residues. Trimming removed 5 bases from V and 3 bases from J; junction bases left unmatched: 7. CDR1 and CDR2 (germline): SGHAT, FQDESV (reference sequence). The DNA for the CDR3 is TGTGCCAGCAGCCCCCGGGACAGGGGACGCTACGAGCAGTACTTC. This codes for CASSPRDRGRYEQYF.

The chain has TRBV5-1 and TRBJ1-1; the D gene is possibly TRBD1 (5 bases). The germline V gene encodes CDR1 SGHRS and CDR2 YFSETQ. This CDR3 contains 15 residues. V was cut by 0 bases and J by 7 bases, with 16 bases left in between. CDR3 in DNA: TGCGCCAGCAGCTTGGGGCAGAGGGGTTTGAATGAAGCTTTCTTT. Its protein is CASSLGQRGLNEAFF. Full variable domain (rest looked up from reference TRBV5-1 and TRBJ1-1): KAGVTQTPRYLIKTRGQQVTLSCSPISGHRSVSWYQQTPGQGLQFLFEYFSETQRNKGNFPGRFSGRQFSNSRSEMNVSTLELGDSALYLCASSLGQRGLNEAFFGQGTRLTVV.

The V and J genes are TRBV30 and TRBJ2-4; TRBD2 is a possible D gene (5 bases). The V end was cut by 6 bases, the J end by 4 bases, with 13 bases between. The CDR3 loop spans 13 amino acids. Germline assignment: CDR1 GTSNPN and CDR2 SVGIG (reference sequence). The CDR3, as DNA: TGTGCCTGTGCTTCGGGAACAAAAAACATTCAGTACTTC. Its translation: CACASGTKNIQYF.

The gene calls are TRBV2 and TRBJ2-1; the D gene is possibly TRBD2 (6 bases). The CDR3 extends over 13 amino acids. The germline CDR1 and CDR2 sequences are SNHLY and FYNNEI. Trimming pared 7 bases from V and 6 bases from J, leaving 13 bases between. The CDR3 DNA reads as TGTGCCAGCAAGGCTAGCGAGGCCAATGAGCAGTTCTTC. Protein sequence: CASKASEANEQFF.

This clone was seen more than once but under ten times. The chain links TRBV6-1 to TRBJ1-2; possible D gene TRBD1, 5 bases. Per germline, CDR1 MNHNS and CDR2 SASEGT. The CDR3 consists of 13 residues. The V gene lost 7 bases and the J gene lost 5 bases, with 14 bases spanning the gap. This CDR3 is CASKPWGDYGYTF. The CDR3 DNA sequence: TGTGCCAGCAAGCCTTGGGGGGATTATGGCTACACCTTC.

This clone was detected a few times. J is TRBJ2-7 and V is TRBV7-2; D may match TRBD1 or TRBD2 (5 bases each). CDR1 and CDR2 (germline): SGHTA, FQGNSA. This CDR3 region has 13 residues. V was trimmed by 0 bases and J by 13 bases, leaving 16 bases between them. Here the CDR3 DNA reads TGTGCCAGCAGCTTAGCTGCACTGGGACGGGTCTACTTC. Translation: CASSLAALGRVYF.

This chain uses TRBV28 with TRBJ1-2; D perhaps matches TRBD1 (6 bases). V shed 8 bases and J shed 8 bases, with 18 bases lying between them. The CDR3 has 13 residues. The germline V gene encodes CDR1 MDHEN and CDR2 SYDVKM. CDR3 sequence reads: CASQKLDGGGYTF. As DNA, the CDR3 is TGTGCCAGCCAGAAACTGGACGGGGGCGGCTACACCTTC.

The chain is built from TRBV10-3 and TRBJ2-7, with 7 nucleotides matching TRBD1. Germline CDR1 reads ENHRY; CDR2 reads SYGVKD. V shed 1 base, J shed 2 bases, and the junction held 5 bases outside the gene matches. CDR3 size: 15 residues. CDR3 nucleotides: TGTGCCATCAGTGAGTTTGGGACAGCTACCTACGAGCAGTACTTC. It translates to CAISEFGTATYEQYF.

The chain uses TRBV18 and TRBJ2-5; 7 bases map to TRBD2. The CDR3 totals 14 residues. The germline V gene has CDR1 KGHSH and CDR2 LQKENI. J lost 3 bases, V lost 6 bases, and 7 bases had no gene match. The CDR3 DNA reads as TGTGCCAGCTCCCTCGGGGGGTCTAAAGAGACCCAGTACTTC. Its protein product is CASSLGGSKETQYF.

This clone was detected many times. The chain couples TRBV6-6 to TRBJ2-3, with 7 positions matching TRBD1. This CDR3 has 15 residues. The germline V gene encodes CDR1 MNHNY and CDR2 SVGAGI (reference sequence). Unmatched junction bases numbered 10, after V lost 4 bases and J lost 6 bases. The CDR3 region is CASSWDSWKIDTQYF. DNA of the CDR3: TGTGCCAGCAGTTGGGACAGCTGGAAGATCGATACGCAGTATTTT.

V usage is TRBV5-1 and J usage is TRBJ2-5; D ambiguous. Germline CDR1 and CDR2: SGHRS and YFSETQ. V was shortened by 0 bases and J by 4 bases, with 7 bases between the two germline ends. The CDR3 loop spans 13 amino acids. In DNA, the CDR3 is TGCGCCAGCAGCTTGGGCTCCGGAGAGACCCAGTACTTC. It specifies CASSLGSGETQYF.

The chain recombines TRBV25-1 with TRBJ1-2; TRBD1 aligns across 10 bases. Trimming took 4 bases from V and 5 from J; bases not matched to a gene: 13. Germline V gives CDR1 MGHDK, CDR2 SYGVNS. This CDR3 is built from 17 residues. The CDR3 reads CASSASGQGGFGYGYTF. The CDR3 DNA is TGTGCCAGCAGTGCATCAGGACAGGGGGGTTTTGGATATGGCTACACCTTC.

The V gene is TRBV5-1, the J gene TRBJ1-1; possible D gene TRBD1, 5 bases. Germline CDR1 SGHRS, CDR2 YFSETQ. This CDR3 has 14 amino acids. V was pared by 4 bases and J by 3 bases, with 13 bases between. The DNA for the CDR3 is TGCGCCAGCAGCGAAAACAGGTTCGACACTGAAGCTTTCTTT. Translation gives CASSENRFDTEAFF.

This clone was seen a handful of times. The CDR3 DNA follows: TGTGCCAGCAGTTTATCTTCGGGGCAGGACGTCCTGACTTTC. Encoded protein: CASSLSSGQDVLTF. This chain links TRBV27 with TRBJ2-6; D could derive from TRBD1 or TRBD2 (5 bases each). V was trimmed by 0 bases and J by 11 bases, leaving 11 bases between them. CDR3 length: 14 residues. Germline CDR1 MNHEY, CDR2 SMNVEV (reference sequence).

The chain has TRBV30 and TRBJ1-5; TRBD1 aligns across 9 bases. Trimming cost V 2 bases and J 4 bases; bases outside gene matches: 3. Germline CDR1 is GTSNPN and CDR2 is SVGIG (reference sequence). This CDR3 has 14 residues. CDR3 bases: TGTGCCTGGAGTTCCGGGACAGGGAATCAGCCCCAGCATTTT. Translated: CAWSSGTGNQPQHF.

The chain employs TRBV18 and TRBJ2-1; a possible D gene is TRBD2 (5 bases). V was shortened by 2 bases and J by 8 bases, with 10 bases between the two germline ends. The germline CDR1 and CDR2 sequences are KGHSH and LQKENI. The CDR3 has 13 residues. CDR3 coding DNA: TGTGCCAGCTCACCATTAGCGAATGATGAGCAGTTCTTC. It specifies CASSPLANDEQFF.

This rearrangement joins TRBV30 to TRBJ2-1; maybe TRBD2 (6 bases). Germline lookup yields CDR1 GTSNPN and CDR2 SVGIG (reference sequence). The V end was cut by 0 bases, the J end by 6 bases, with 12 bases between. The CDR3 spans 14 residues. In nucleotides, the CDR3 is TGTGCCTGGAGTGTACGGATCGGGAGCAATGAGCAGTTCTTC. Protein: CAWSVRIGSNEQFF. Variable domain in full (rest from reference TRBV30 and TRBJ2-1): SQTIHQWPATLVQPVGSPLSLECTVEGTSNPNLYWYRQAAGRGLQLLFYSVGIGQISSEVPQNLSASRPQDRQFILSSKKLLLSDSGFYLCAWSVRIGSNEQFFGPGTRLTVL.

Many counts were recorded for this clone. The CDR3 DNA reads TGTGCCAGCAGACAGGGCTATCAGCCCCAGCATTTT. Its translation is CASRQGYQPQHF. The V and J genes are TRBV6-1 and TRBJ1-5; a weak D match, TRBD1 (6 bases). Germline CDR1 and CDR2: MNHNS and SASEGT. V was trimmed by 6 bases and J by 5 bases, leaving 8 bases between them. The CDR3 is 12 amino acids.

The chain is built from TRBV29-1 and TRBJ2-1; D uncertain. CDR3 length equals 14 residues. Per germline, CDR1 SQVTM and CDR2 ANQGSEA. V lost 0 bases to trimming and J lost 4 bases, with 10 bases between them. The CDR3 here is CSVEDPATYNEQFF. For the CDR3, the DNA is TGCAGCGTTGAAGATCCAGCTACTTACAATGAGCAGTTCTTC.

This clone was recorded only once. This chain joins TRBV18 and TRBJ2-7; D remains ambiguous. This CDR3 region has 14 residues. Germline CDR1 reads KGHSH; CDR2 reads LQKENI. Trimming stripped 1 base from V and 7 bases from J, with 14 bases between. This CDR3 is CASSPRSGSREQYF. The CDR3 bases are TGTGCCAGCTCACCACGGTCCGGGTCTCGTGAGCAGTACTTC.

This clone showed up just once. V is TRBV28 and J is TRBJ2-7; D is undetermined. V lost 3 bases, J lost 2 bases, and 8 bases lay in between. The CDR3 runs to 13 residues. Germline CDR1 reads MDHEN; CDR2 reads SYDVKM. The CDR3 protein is CASSFRSTYEQYF. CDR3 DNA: TGTGCCAGCAGTTTCCGCAGTACCTACGAGCAGTACTTC. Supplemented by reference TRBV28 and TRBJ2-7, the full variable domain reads DVKVTQSSRYLVKRTGEKVFLECVQDMDHENMFWYRQDPGLGLRLIYFSYDVKMKEKGDIPEGYSVSREKKERFSLILESASTNQTSMYLCASSFRSTYEQYFGPGTRLTVT.

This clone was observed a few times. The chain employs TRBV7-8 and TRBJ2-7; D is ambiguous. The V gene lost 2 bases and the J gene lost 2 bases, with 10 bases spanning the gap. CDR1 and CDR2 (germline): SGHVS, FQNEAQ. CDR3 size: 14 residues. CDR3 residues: CASSLMQSTYEQYF. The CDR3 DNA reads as TGTGCCAGCAGCTTAATGCAGAGCACCTACGAGCAGTACTTC.

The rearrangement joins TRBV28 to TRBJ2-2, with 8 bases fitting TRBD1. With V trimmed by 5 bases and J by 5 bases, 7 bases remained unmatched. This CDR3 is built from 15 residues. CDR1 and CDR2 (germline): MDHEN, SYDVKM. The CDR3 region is CASSGARGRTGELFF. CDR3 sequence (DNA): TGTGCCAGCAGTGGGGCCAGGGGGCGGACCGGGGAGCTGTTTTTT.